One T cell receptor (beta chain) is described in this entry. The antigen remains undetermined. The CDR3 runs to 16 residues. Trimming at V came to 4 bases and at J to 2 bases, leaving 9 bases not matched to a gene. Germline CDR1 is SNHLY and CDR2 is FYNNEI. Samples came from healthy bone marrow donors. The data were taken from a study of cytomegalovirus exposure and HLA in healthy donors. PCR employed 60 Vbeta and 13 Jbeta primers. Data came from immunoSEQ multiplex PCR; TCRdb stores just in-frame clones and leaves some out. The table has some 52,000 clones, more than 65% seen once. Overall study results and limits: Owing to their indistinguishability, certain V segments, notably TRBV6-2 and TRBV6-3, were excluded. The authors listed about 170 TCR beta chains as cytomegalovirus-associated. Rates of TCR association differed by HLA locus in a later analysis, with DRB1 highest and HLA-C lowest.

Sequencing was carried out using PBMCs. This rearrangement joins TRBV2 to TRBJ2-5; TRBD1 matches at 8 bases. The sequence was collected from a woman aged 50 to 65 in good health and CMV-seronegative. CDR3 amino acids: CASSGQGAGMQETQYF. In DNA form, the CDR3 reads TGTGCCAGCAGTGGGCAGGGGGCGGGTATGCAAGAGACCCAGTACTTC.